The 3 T cell receptor beta chains below all came from one sample that was sequenced in a study of T cell changes during pregnancy in multiple sclerosis. Repertoires were generated with immunoSEQ multiplex PCR, while TCRdb's copy carries only in-frame clones and drops some. This repertoire shows approximately 63,000 clones, roughly 89% found once; its top ten account for about 2.2%. Material: peripheral blood, obtained in the third trimester of pregnancy. The receptors derive from a female donor in good health, enrolled as a control in a pregnancy study.

The V call is TRBV2, the J call TRBJ2-5, with D perhaps TRBD2 (5 bases). V dropped 5 bases and J dropped 4 bases, with 8 bases sitting between them. The CDR3 consists of 12 residues. Germline V gene data show CDR1 as SNHLY and CDR2 as FYNNEI. The CDR3 sequence is CASSLGLETQYF. The DNA for the CDR3 is TGTGCCAGCAGTCTAGGACTAGAGACCCAGTACTTC.

The genes are TRBV6-5 and TRBJ2-7, with D possibly matching TRBD1 (6 bases). Germline CDR1 and CDR2: MNHEY and SVGAGI. CDR3 length: 14 residues. The germline V and J ends were trimmed by 5 bases and 7 bases, with 18 bases remaining between them. The chain's CDR3 is CASSPNRDLWEQYF. The DNA for the CDR3 is TGTGCCAGCAGTCCAAACAGGGATTTGTGGGAGCAGTACTTC.

The rearrangement joins TRBV15 to TRBJ2-7; a weak D match, TRBD1 (5 bases). V was trimmed by 1 base and J by 6 bases, leaving 13 bases between them. The CDR3 extends over 14 amino acids. The germline gives CDR1 LNHNV, CDR2 YYDKDF (reference sequence). CDR3 nucleotide sequence: TGTGCCACCAGCAGAGTGCAAGGGGTCTCCGAGCAGTACTTC. Amino acids: CATSRVQGVSEQYF.